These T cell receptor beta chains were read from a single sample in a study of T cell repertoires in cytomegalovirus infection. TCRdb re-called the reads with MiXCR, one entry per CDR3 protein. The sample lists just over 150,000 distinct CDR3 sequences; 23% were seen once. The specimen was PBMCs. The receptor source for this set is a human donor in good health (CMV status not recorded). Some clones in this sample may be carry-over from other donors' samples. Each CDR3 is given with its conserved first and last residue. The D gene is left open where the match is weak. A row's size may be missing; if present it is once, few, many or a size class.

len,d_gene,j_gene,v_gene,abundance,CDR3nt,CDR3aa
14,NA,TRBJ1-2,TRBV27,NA,TGTGCCAGCAGTTTAAGACGGGATTTCTATGGCTACACCTTC,CASSLRRDFYGYTF
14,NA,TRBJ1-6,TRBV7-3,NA,TGTGCCAGCAGCTTACGTGGTTCCGATTCACCCCTCCACTTT,CASSLRGSDSPLHF
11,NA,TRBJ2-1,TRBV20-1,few,TGCAGTGCTAGCCTCCCCCCAGGGCAGTTCTTC,CSASLPPGQFF
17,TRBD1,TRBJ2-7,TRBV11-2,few,TGTGCCAGCAGGCAGGGGTACACCGGGACAGGGGTCTACGAGCAGTACTTC,CASRQGYTGTGVYEQYF
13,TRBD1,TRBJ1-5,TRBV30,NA,TGTGCCTGGAGTGTTAGGGGGCGACAGCCCCAGCATTTT,CAWSVRGRQPQHF
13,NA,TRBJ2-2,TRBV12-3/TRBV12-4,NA,TGTGCCAGCAGTTTAGACGTCACCGGGGAGCTGTTTTTT,CASSLDVTGELFF
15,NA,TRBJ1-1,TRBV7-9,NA,TGTGCCAGCAGCCCCCGGGACATACAGAACACTGAAGCTTTCTTT,CASSPRDIQNTEAFF
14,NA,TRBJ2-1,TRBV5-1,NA,TGCGCCAGCAGCCTGCGGGGTACTTCCAATGAGCAGTTCTTC,CASSLRGTSNEQFF
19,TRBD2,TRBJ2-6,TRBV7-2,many,TGTGCCAGCAGCCCCACACGGGCGGGGGGGCGAGCTGGGGCCAACGTCCTGACTTTC,CASSPTRAGGRAGANVLTF
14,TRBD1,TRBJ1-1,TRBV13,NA,TGTGCCAGCAGCCAGGGGGTTAGGAACACTGAAGCTTTCTTT,CASSQGVRNTEAFF
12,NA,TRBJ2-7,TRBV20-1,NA,TGCAGTGCTAGCGCAGGGGCCTACGAGCAGTACTTC,CSASAGAYEQYF
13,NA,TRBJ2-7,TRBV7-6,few,TGTGCCAGCAGCCGAGAGAACAACTACGAGCAGTACTTC,CASSRENNYEQYF
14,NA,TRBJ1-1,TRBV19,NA,TGTGCCAGTAGTACCTTCTCGGCGAACACTGAAGCTTTCTTT,CASSTFSANTEAFF
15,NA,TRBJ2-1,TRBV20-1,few,TGCAGTGCTAGCCCCCGGGACCAGGGGTGGAATGAGCAGTTCTTC,CSASPRDQGWNEQFF
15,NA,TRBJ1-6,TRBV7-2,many,TGTGCCAGCAGCTTAGCAACGACAGTGAATTCACCCCTCCACTTT,CASSLATTVNSPLHF
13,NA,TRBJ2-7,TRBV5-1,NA,TGCGCCAGCAGCCTAGACACATCCTACGAGCAGTACTTC,CASSLDTSYEQYF
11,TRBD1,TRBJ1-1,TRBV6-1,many,TGTGCCAGCAAAGAGACAGGGGAAGCTTTCTTT,CASKETGEAFF
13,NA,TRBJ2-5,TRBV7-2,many,TGTGCCAGCAGCTTAGGCCGTCGGGAGACCCAGTACTTC,CASSLGRRETQYF
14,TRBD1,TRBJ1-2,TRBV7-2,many,TGTGCCAGCAGCTTAGCAGGGGGCAACTATGGCTACACCTTC,CASSLAGGNYGYTF
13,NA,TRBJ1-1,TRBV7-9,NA,TGTGCCAGCAGCTGTTATGGGCCCCTAGAAGCTTTCTTT,CASSCYGPLEAFF
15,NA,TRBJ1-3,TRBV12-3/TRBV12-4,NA,TGTGCCAGCAGTTTATCGGACAGCTCTGGAAACACCATATATTTT,CASSLSDSSGNTIYF
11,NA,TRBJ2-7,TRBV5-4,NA,TGTGCCAGCAGCCGAGAGTACGAGCAGTACTTC,CASSREYEQYF
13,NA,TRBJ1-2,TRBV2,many,TGTGCCAGCCAGGAGACCAAGGACTATGGCTACACCTTC,CASQETKDYGYTF
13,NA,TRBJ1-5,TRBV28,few,TGTGCCAGCAGTGGACAGACCAATCAGCCCCAGCATTTT,CASSGQTNQPQHF
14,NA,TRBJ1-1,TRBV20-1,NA,TGCAGTGCTAAACACGGACCGGCGAACACTGAAGCTTTCTTT,CSAKHGPANTEAFF
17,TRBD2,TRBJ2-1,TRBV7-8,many,TGTGCCAGCAGCCCCTACACTGGGACTAGCGGGAAGTATGAGCAGTTCTTC,CASSPYTGTSGKYEQFF
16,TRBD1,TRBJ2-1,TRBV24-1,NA,TGTGCCACCAGTGATCCCCCCGGGACAGGGGACAATGAGCAGTTCTTC,CATSDPPGTGDNEQFF
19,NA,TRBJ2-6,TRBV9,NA,TGTGCCAGCAGCGTAGGATCTACGGGGTTCGGGACTGGGGCCAACGTCCTGACTTTC,CASSVGSTGFGTGANVLTF
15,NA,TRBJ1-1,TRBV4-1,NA,TGCGCCAGCAGCCCAGCCGGGACGGCTGTCCTTGAAGCTTTCTTT,CASSPAGTAVLEAFF
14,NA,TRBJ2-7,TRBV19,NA,TGTGCCAGTAGTATCGGGACAAGGCACTACGAGCAGTACTTC,CASSIGTRHYEQYF
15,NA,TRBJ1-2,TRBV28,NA,TGTGCCAGCAGTTTAGTTGGGCCCACTAACTATGGCTACACCTTC,CASSLVGPTNYGYTF
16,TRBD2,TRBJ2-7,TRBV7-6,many,TGTGCCAGCAGCACGGGACTAGCGGGAGGGGCCTACGAGCAGTACTTC,CASSTGLAGGAYEQYF
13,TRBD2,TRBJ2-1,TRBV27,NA,TGTGCCAGCAAGGCTAGCGGTAGGAATGAGCAGTTCTTC,CASKASGRNEQFF
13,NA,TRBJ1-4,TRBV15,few,TGTGCCACCAGCAGAGATCAGGCAGAAAAACTGTTTTTT,CATSRDQAEKLFF
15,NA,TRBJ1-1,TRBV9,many,TGTGCCAGCAGCATCGACACCCTCCTGAACACTGAAGCTTTCTTT,CASSIDTLLNTEAFF
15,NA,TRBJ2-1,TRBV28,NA,TGTGCCAGCAGTGGGGGTGGGACCCCCTACAATGAGCAGTTCTTC,CASSGGGTPYNEQFF
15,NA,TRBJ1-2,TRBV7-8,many,TGTGCCAGCAGCTTAGCGGAAACAGGAGTTTGGGGCTACACCTTC,CASSLAETGVWGYTF
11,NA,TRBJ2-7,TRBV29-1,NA,TGCAGCGTCGGGAGCTCCTACGAGCAGTACTTC,CSVGSSYEQYF
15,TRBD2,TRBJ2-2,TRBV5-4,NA,TGTGCCAGCAGCGGACTAGCGGGGACCACCGGGGAGCTGTTTTTT,CASSGLAGTTGELFF
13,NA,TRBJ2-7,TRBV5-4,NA,TGTGCCAGCAGCTTGGACGGCCCCTACGAGCAGTACTTC,CASSLDGPYEQYF
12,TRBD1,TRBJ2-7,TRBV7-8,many,TGTGCCAGCAGCTTAGGTGACAGGGTGCAGTACTTC,CASSLGDRVQYF
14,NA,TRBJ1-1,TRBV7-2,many,TGTGCCAGCAGCTCGGACCGACTGAACACTGAAGCTTTCTTT,CASSSDRLNTEAFF
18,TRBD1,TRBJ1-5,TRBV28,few,TGTGCCAGCAGTTTACTAGGGACAGGCCGTTATAGCAATCAGCCCCAGCATTTT,CASSLLGTGRYSNQPQHF
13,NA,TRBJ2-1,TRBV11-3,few,TGTGCCAGCAGCAATCGACCCTGGAATGAGCAGTTCTTC,CASSNRPWNEQFF
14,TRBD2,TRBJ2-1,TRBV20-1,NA,TGCAGTGCTATGGGACTAGCGGACTACAATGAGCAGTTCTTC,CSAMGLADYNEQFF
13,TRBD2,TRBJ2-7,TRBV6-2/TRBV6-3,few,TGTGCCAGCCAACTAGCGGCCACCTACGAGCAGTACTTC,CASQLAATYEQYF
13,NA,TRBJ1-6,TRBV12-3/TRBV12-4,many,TGTGCCAGCAGTTTCGACAGCAATTCACCCCTCCACTTT,CASSFDSNSPLHF
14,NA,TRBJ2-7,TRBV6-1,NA,TGTGCCAGCAGGATGCAGGGGCGCCCCTACGAGCAGTACTTC,CASRMQGRPYEQYF
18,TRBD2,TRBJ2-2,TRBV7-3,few,TGTGCCAGCAGCTTATCCCTAGCGGGAGGGATAAACACCGGGGAGCTGTTTTTT,CASSLSLAGGINTGELFF
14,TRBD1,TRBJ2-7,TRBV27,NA,TGTGCCAGCAGTAACCGGGACAGGTTTAACGAGCAGTACTTC,CASSNRDRFNEQYF
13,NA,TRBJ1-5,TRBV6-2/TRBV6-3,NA,TGTGCCAGCAGTTACGGCCAGGATCAGCCCCAGCATTTT,CASSYGQDQPQHF
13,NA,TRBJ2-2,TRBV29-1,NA,TGCAGCGTTGGGCAATCTAACACCGGGGAGCTGTTTTTT,CSVGQSNTGELFF
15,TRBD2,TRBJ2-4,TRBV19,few,TGTGCCAGTAGCACGACTAGCGGGGCTAAAAACATTCAGTACTTC,CASSTTSGAKNIQYF